This T cell receptor beta chain was captured by sequencing in a study of shared clonotypes between healthy human individuals. Study-level information: The donor group consisted of a couple of women and a few men, aged 18 to 49. Plates per donor: three CD4 naive, three CD4 memory, two CD8 naive, one CD8 memory.

CDR1 SGDLS and CDR2 YYNGEE come from the germline V gene. Germline trimming cut 0 bases from V and 5 bases from J; bases unmatched to any gene: 4. The CDR3 loop spans 17 amino acids. Regarding the study as a whole: A limitation of the genetic and exposure-history diversity represented arose from few donors. Shared clonotypes across all four donors exceeded non-shared ones in generation probability.

The method was immunoSEQ multiplex PCR; TCRdb's version includes in-frame clones alone and lacks a portion of them. The table includes around 1.1 million clones, about 72% detected once. As concerns this clone: Antigen specificity is unknown.

The TCR sequence derives from a man aged 18 to 30 in good health. Some clones in this sample may be carry-over from other donors' samples. The specimen sequenced was memory CD4+ T cells from PBMCs. Documented subset: CD45RA-negative fraction. The chain uses TRBV9 and TRBJ2-2; 13 bases agree with TRBD2. Written as DNA, the CDR3 is TGTGCCAGCAGCGTAGGACTAGCGGGAGGTCGAACCGGGGAGCTGTTTTTT. Protein sequence: CASSVGLAGGRTGELFF.